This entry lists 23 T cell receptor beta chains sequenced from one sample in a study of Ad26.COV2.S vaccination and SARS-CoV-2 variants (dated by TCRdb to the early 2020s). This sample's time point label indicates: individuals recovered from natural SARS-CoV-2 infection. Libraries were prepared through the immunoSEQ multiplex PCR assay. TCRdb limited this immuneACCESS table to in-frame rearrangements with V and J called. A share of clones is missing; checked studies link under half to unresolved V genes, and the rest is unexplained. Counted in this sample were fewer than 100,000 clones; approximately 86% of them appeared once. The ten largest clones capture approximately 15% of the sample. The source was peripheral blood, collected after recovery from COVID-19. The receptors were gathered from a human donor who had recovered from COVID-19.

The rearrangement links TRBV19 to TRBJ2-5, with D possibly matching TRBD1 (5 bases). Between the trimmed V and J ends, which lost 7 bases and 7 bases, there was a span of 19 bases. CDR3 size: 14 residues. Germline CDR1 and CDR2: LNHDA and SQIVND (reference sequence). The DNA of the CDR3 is TGTGCCAGTACCTATACTCCGGGCCAGGGGACCCAGTACTTC. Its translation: CASTYTPGQGTQYF.

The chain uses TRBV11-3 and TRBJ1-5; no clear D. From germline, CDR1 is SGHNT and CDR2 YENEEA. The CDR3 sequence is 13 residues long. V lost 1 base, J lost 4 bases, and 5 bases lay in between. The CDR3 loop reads CASSLGLNQPQHF. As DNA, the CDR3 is TGTGCCAGCAGCTTAGGACTAAATCAGCCCCAGCATTTT.

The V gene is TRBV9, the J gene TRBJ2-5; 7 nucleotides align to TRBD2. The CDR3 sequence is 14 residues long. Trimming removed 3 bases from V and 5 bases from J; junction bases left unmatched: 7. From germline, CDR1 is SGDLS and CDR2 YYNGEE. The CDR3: CASSEGPGRETQYF. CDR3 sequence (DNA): TGTGCCAGCAGCGAGGGCCCCGGGAGGGAGACCCAGTACTTC.

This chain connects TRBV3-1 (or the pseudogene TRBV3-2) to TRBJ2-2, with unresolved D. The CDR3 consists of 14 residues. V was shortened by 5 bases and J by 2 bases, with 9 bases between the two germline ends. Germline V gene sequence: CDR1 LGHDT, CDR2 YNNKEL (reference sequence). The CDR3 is CASSSRLNTGELFF. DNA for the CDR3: TGTGCCAGCAGCTCCCGTCTTAACACCGGGGAGCTGTTTTTT.

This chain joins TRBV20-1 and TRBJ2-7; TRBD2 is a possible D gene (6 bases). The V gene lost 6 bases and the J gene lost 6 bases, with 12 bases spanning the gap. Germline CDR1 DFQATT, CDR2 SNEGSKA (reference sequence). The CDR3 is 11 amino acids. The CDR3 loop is CSAADYTEQYF. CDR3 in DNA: TGCAGTGCGGCGGACTATACCGAGCAGTACTTC.

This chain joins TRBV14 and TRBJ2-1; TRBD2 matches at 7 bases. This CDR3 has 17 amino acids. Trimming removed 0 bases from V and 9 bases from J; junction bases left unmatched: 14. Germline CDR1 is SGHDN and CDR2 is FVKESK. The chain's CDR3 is CASSQDLGGSKISEQFF. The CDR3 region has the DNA TGTGCCAGCAGCCAAGATCTCGGCGGGAGTAAGATTAGTGAGCAGTTCTTC.

CDR3 residues: CASTKRQGDTEAFF. CDR3 DNA sequence: TGTGCCAGCACCAAACGACAGGGGGACACTGAAGCTTTCTTT. The chain combines TRBV11-2 with TRBJ1-1, with 9 bases lining up with TRBD1. The CDR3 has 14 amino acids. Trimming took 7 bases from V and 3 from J; bases not matched to a gene: 6. CDR1 and CDR2 (germline): SGHAT, FQNNGV.

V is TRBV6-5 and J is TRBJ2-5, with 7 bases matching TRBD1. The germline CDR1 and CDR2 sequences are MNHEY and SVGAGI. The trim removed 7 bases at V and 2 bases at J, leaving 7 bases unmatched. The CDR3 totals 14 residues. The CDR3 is CASTKWGQQETQYF. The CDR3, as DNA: TGTGCCAGCACCAAGTGGGGACAGCAAGAGACCCAGTACTTC.

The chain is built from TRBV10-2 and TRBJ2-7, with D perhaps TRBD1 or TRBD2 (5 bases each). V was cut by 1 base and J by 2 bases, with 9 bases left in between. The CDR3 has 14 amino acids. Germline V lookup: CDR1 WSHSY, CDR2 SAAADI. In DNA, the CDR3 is TGCGCCAGCAGTGAGTGGGGACCAACCTACGAGCAGTACTTC. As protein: CASSEWGPTYEQYF.

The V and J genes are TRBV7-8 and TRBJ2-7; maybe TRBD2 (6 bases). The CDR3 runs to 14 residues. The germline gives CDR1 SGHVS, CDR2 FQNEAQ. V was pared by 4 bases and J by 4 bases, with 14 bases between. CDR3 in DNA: TGTGCCAGCAGCTCGACTAGGTTGGGGTACGAGCAGTACTTC. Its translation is CASSSTRLGYEQYF.

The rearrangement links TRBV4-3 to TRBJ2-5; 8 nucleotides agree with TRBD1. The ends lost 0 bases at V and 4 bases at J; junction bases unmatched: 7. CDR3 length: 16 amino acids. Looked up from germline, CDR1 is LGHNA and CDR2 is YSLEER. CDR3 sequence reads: CASSQDRQGAGETQYF. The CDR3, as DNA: TGCGCCAGCAGCCAAGACCGTCAGGGGGCGGGAGAGACCCAGTACTTC.

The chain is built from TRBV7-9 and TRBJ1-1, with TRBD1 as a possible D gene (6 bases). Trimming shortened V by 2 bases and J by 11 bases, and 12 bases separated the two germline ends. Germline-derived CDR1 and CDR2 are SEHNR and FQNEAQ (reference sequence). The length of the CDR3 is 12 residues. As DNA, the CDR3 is TGTGCCAGCAGCTTATCTACAGGGCATGCTTTCTTT. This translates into CASSLSTGHAFF.

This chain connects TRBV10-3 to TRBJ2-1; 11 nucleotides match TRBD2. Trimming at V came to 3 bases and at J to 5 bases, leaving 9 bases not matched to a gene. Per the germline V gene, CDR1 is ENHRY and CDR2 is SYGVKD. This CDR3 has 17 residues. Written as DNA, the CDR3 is TGTGCCATCAGTGACGATCCTTTGACTAGCGGGAACAATGAGCAGTTCTTC. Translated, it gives CAISDDPLTSGNNEQFF.

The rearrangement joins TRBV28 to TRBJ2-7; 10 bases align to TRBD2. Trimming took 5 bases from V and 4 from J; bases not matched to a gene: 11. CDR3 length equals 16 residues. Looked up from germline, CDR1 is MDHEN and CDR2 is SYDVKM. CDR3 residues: CASSLTPLAGRYEQYF. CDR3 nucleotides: TGTGCCAGCAGTCTTACACCACTAGCGGGAAGGTACGAGCAGTACTTC.

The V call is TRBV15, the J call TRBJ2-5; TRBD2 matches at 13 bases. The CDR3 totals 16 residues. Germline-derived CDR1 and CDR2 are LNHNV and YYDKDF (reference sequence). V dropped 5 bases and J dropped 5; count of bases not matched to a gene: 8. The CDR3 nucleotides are TGTGCCACCAGCGGCCGACTAGCGGGAGGAGGGGAGACCCAGTACTTC. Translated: CATSGRLAGGGETQYF.

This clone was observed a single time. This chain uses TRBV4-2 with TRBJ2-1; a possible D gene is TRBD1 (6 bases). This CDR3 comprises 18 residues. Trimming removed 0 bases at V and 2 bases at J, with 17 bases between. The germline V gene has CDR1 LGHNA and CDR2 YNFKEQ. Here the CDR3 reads CASSQDSGQILTYNEQFF. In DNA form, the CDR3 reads TGTGCCAGCAGCCAAGATTCTGGACAGATTCTAACCTACAATGAGCAGTTCTTC.

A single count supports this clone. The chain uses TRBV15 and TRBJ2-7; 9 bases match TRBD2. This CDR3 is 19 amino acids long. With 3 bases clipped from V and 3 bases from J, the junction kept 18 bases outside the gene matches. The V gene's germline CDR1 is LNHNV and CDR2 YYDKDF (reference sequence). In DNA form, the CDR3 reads TGTGCCACCAGCAGCCTCCCCTTTTTAGGATTAGCGGGGGACTACGAGCAGTACTTC. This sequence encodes CATSSLPFLGLAGDYEQYF.

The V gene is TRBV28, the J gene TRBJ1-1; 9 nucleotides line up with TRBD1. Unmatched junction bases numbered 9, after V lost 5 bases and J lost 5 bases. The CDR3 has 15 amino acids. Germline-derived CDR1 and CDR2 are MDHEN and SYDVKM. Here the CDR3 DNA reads TGTGCCAGCAGTCCCCCCGGGACAGGGACGACTGAAGCTTTCTTT. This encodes CASSPPGTGTTEAFF.

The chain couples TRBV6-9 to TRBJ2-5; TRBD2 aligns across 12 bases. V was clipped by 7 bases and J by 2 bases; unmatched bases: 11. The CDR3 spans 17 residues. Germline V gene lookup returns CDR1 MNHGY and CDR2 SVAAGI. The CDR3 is CASTQNRTSGKQETQYF. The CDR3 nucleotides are TGTGCCAGCACTCAGAATAGGACTAGCGGGAAACAAGAGACCCAGTACTTC.

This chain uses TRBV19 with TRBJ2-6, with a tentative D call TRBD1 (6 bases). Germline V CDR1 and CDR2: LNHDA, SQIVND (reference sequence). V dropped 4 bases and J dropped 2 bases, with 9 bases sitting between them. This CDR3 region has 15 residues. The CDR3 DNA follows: TGTGCCAGTAGTACCAAGGGGGCTGGGGCCAACGTCCTGACTTTC. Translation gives CASSTKGAGANVLTF.

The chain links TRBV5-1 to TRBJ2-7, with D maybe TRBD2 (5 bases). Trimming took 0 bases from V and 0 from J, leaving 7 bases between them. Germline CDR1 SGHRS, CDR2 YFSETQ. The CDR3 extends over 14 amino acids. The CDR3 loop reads CASSLEDFSYEQYF. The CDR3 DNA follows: TGCGCCAGCAGCTTGGAGGACTTCTCCTACGAGCAGTACTTC.

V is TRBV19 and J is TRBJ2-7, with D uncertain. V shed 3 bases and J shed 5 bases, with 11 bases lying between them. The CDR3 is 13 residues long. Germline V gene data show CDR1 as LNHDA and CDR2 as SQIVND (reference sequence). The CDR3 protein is CASSIGQRDEQYF. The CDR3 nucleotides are TGTGCCAGTAGTATCGGGCAAAGGGACGAGCAGTACTTC.

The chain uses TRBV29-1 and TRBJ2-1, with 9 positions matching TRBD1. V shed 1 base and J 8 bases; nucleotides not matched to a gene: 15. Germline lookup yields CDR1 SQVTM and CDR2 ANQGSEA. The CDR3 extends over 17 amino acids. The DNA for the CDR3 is TGCAGCGTTGAAGCCAGAGGGACAGGGAATGCGGAGGATGAGCAGTTCTTC. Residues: CSVEARGTGNAEDEQFF.